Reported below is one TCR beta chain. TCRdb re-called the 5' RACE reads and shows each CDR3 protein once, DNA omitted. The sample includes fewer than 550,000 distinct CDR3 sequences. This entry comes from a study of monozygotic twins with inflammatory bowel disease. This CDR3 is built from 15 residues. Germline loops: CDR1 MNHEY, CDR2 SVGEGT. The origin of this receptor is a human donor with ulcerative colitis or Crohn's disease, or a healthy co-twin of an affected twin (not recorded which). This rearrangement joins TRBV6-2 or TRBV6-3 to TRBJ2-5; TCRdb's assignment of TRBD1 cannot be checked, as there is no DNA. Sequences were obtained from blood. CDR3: CASSTDRRQGETQYF.